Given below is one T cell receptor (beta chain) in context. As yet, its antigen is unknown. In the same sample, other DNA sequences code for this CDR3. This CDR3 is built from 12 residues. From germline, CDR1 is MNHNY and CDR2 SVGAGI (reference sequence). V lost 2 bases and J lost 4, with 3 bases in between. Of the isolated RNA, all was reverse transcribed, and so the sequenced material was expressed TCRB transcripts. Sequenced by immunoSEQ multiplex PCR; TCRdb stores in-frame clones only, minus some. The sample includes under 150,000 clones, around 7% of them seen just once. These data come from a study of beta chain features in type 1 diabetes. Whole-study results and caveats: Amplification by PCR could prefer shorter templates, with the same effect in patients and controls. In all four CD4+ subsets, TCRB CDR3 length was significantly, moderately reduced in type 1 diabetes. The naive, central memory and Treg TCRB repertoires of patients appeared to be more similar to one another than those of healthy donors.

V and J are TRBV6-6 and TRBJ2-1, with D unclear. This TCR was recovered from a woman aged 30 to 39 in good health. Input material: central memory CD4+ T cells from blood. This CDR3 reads CASSYPYNEQFF. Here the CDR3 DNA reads TGTGCCAGCAGTTACCCTTACAATGAGCAGTTCTTC.